The rows below give T cell receptor beta chains drawn from one sample of a study of CD8+ T cells in alopecia areata. TCRdb's table, derived via immunoSEQ multiplex PCR, lists solely in-frame clones and lacks some. In the table there are roughly 200,000 clones, roughly 50% of which are singletons. The sequencing here drew on CD8+ T cells sorted from blood, taken at week 24, from a patient treated with tofacitinib. These receptors all come from a human donor with alopecia areata. CDR3s include the opening cysteine and the closing phenylalanine or tryptophan. A D gene is named only where the DNA matches it firmly. Clone size is stated in some rows and not others, as once, few, many or a class when expanded.

cdr3_aa cdr3_nt clone_size j_call d_call cdr3_length v_call
CAWHGLGQGYNEQFF TGTGCCTGGCATGGCTTGGGACAGGGATACAATGAGCAGTTCTTC . TRBJ2-1 TRBD1 15 TRBV30
CATSIGGESYEQYF TGTGCCACCAGCATCGGGGGGGAATCCTACGAGCAGTACTTC . TRBJ2-7 TRBD2 14 TRBV15
CSVVTNTEAFF TGCAGCGTTGTCACGAACACTGAAGCTTTCTTT . TRBJ1-1 . 11 TRBV29-1
CASSISRITNTGELFF TGTGCCAGTAGTATATCTAGGATCACGAACACCGGGGAGCTGTTTTTT . TRBJ2-2 . 16 TRBV19
CASSLSGISNQPQHF TGTGCCAGCAGCTTATCGGGGATTAGCAATCAGCCCCAGCATTTT once TRBJ1-5 . 15 TRBV11-2
CAWGQGNYGYTF TGTGCCTGGGGGCAGGGGAACTATGGCTACACCTTC . TRBJ1-2 . 12 TRBV30
CASSLGGLPLHF TGTGCCAGCAGTTTAGGAGGGTTACCCCTCCACTTT . TRBJ1-6 . 12 TRBV27
CASKGSGGPTDTQYF TGTGCCAGCAAAGGTAGCGGGGGGCCCACAGATACGCAGTATTTT few TRBJ2-3 TRBD2 15 TRBV6-6
CASSPPEGPGYTF TGTGCCAGCTCACCACCGGAGGGTCCTGGCTACACCTTC . TRBJ1-2 . 13 TRBV18
CASSGEEGSQPQHF TGTGCCAGCAGTGGGGAAGAGGGGAGTCAGCCCCAGCATTTT . TRBJ1-5 . 14 TRBV2
CSALEADTQYF TGCAGCGCACTAGAGGCAGATACGCAGTATTTT . TRBJ2-3 . 11 TRBV29-1
CSDSQGNTEAFF TGCAGCGATTCACAGGGAAACACTGAAGCTTTCTTT . TRBJ1-1 . 12 TRBV29-1
CASSFGRTGELFF TGTGCCAGCAGCTTCGGGAGAACCGGGGAGCTGTTTTTT few TRBJ2-2 . 13 TRBV11-2
CASSKGQINYGYTF TGCGCCAGCAGCAAGGGACAAATTAACTATGGCTACACCTTC . TRBJ1-2 . 14 TRBV5-1
CASSLEGTPMPDTQYF TGTGCCAGCAGCTTGGAGGGGACTCCCATGCCAGATACGCAGTATTTT . TRBJ2-3 . 16 TRBV5-4
CASSELNTEAFF TGTGCCAGCAGTGAATTGAACACTGAAGCTTTCTTT . TRBJ1-1 . 12 TRBV25-1
CASSWTGEYGYTF TGTGCCAGCAGCTGGACAGGGGAATATGGCTACACCTTC once TRBJ1-2 TRBD1 13 TRBV7-9
CSVDRGNTEAFF TGCAGCGTTGACAGGGGGAACACTGAAGCTTTCTTT . TRBJ1-1 . 12 TRBV29-1
CASSSQGISYNEQFF TGTGCCAGCAGCTCACAAGGTATATCCTACAATGAGCAGTTCTTC once TRBJ2-1 . 15 TRBV6-6
CSAEGTGGTEAFF TGCAGCGCCGAGGGGACAGGGGGCACTGAAGCTTTCTTT . TRBJ1-1 TRBD1 13 TRBV29-1
CASNGGETYEQYF TGTGCCAGCAATGGCGGAGAAACCTACGAGCAGTACTTC few TRBJ2-7 . 13 TRBV7-9
CASSLDLGATIQYF TGTGCCAGCAGCTTAGACTTGGGGGCGACCATTCAGTACTTC . TRBJ2-4 . 14 TRBV7-2
CAYNRADTQYF TGTGCCTACAATAGGGCAGATACGCAGTATTTT few TRBJ2-3 . 11 TRBV2
CASRPGPHYEQYF TGTGCCAGCAGGCCGGGACCCCACTACGAGCAGTACTTC few TRBJ2-7 . 13 TRBV27
CASSSGGPNTEAFF TGCGCCAGCAGCTCAGGGGGCCCGAACACTGAAGCTTTCTTT . TRBJ1-1 TRBD1 14 TRBV5-1
CASSPPGDTEAFF TGTGCCAGCAGTCCCCCGGGGGACACTGAAGCTTTCTTT . TRBJ1-1 . 13 TRBV6-6
CASSDGQGNYGYTF TGCGCCAGCAGCGACGGACAGGGAAATTATGGCTACACCTTC . TRBJ1-2 TRBD1 14 TRBV5-1
CASSSGTGANQPQHF TGTGCCAGCAGTTCCGGGACAGGGGCTAATCAGCCCCAGCATTTT few TRBJ1-5 TRBD1 15 TRBV6-5
CASSSEGQGALNEQFF TGTGCCAGCAGCTCAGAGGGACAGGGGGCTCTGAATGAGCAGTTCTTC . TRBJ2-1 TRBD1 16 TRBV9
CASSGAYNEQFF TGTGCCAGCAGCGGGGCTTACAATGAGCAGTTCTTC few TRBJ2-1 . 12 TRBV9
CASSQVAVGQETQYF TGCGCCAGCAGCCAAGTTGCCGTGGGCCAAGAGACCCAGTACTTC . TRBJ2-5 . 15 TRBV4-3
CASSLGRRDAYGYTF TGTGCCAGCAGCTTAGGGCGAAGGGACGCCTATGGCTACACCTTC . TRBJ1-2 . 15 TRBV7-9
CSARDSEAFF TGCAGCGCCCGGGACAGTGAAGCTTTCTTT . TRBJ1-1 TRBD1 10 TRBV29-1
CASSLSTSSYEQYF TGTGCCAGCAGTTTATCGACTAGCTCCTACGAGCAGTACTTC . TRBJ2-7 . 14 TRBV27
CASSLGGATEAFF TGTGCCAGCAGCTTGGGGGGAGCCACTGAAGCTTTCTTT few TRBJ1-1 . 13 TRBV7-3
CASSPGQDPYEAFF TGTGCCAGCAGCCCGGGACAGGACCCCTATGAAGCTTTCTTT . TRBJ1-1 TRBD1 14 TRBV9
CASSETGGNEKLFF TGTGCCAGCAGCGAGACAGGGGGAAATGAAAAACTGTTTTTT few TRBJ1-4 TRBD1 14 TRBV7-9
CAVDRSQSTGELFF TGTGCCGTGGACAGGTCCCAGTCGACCGGGGAGCTGTTTTTT . TRBJ2-2 TRBD1 14 TRBV30
CASSRGRNEQFF TGTGCCAGCAGCCGAGGGAGGAATGAGCAGTTCTTC . TRBJ2-1 . 12 TRBV7-9
CASSSPQGGSPLHF TGTGCCAGCAGTTCCCCTCAGGGTGGTTCACCCCTCCACTTT . TRBJ1-6 . 14 TRBV6-5
CASSPGATEAFF TGTGCCAGCAGCCCGGGTGCCACTGAAGCTTTCTTT once TRBJ1-1 . 12 TRBV7-9
CASTLVGLLNTEAFF TGTGCCAGCACCCTGGTGGGACTCTTGAACACTGAAGCTTTCTTT . TRBJ1-1 . 15 TRBV6-6
CASSPRQGQNSPLHF TGTGCCAGCAGCCCCCGACAGGGGCAAAATTCACCCCTCCACTTT . TRBJ1-6 TRBD1 15 TRBV9
CASSYSTGGNTGELFF TGTGCCAGCAGTTACTCTACGGGGGGAAACACCGGGGAGCTGTTTTTT . TRBJ2-2 TRBD2 16 TRBV6-5
CSVEDGGSAEQYF TGCAGCGTTGAAGATGGTGGATCGGCAGAGCAGTACTTC . TRBJ2-7 . 13 TRBV29-1
CSVEKGLETQYF TGCAGCGTTGAAAAGGGGTTGGAGACCCAGTACTTC . TRBJ2-5 . 12 TRBV29-1
CASSQKPGGGNDYGYTF TGCGCCAGCAGCCAGAAGCCCGGAGGGGGTAACGACTATGGCTACACCTTC . TRBJ1-2 . 17 TRBV4-3
CAWTSGTAYEQYF TGTGCCTGGACATCCGGGACAGCCTACGAGCAGTACTTC . TRBJ2-7 TRBD1 13 TRBV30
CASSPQGFRTEAFF TGTGCCAGCAGTCCACAGGGATTTAGAACTGAAGCTTTCTTT once TRBJ1-1 . 14 TRBV27
CASSQDTGTTYEQYF TGCGCCAGCAGCCAAGATACAGGGACTACCTACGAGCAGTACTTC . TRBJ2-7 . 15 TRBV4-3
CAMGQGGGGANQAFF TGTGCTATGGGACAGGGAGGTGGAGGGGCGAACCAAGCTTTCTTT . TRBJ1-1 TRBD1 15 TRBV30
CAISELSGQGTSNAYYGYTF TGTGCCATCAGTGAGTTGTCGGGACAGGGGACCTCCAATGCGTACTATGGCTACACCTTC . TRBJ1-2 TRBD1 20 TRBV10-3
CASTGFETEAFF TGTGCCAGCACCGGGTTTGAGACTGAAGCTTTCTTT . TRBJ1-1 . 12 TRBV6-6
CASSSTGTSGGALPYEQYF TGCGCCAGCAGCTCAACCGGAACTAGCGGGGGGGCCTTGCCCTACGAGCAGTACTTC few TRBJ2-7 TRBD2 19 TRBV5-1
CASGHESGYTF TGCGCCAGCGGCCACGAGTCTGGCTACACCTTC . TRBJ1-2 . 11 TRBV5-1